The 14 T cell receptor beta chains given below trace back to one sample, sequenced in a study of early T cells in non-severe SARS-CoV-2 infection. TCRdb re-derived calls from the 5' RACE reads in MiXCR, one entry per CDR3 protein. The data hold 60,000 to 70,000 distinct CDR3 sequences, with 4.5% to 7.5% observed a single time. This specimen consisted of whole blood, obtained at baseline. Receptors were obtained from an adult who was a healthcare worker with PCR-confirmed SARS-CoV-2 infection or an uninfected control (not recorded which).

This clonotype was seen repeatedly, ten times or more. The chain uses TRBV30 and TRBJ1-5; D possibly corresponds to TRBD1 (5 bases). The germline gives CDR1 GTSNPN, CDR2 SVGIG (reference sequence). V was clipped by 5 bases and J by 7 bases, with 15 bases between them. The CDR3 covers 13 residues. The CDR3 is CAWDSKVSQPQHF. The DNA of the CDR3 is TGTGCCTGGGACAGTAAGGTCTCCCAGCCCCAGCATTTT.

This clonotype has just a few counts. The CDR3 DNA reads TGTGCCAGCAGTCACGTCGGGGGGGTCAATGAGCAGTTCTTC. Translation gives CASSHVGGVNEQFF. The chain combines TRBV6-2 or TRBV6-3 with TRBJ2-1; TRBD2 agrees at 8 bases. CDR3 length equals 14 residues. Per germline, CDR1 MNHEY and CDR2 SVGEGT. V lost 5 bases, J lost 6 bases, and 6 bases stayed unmatched.

With respect to this clonotype: This sequence may be a read error, since a much larger clone differs from it by one base. The rearrangement joins TRBV27 to TRBJ2-5; D could derive from TRBD1 or TRBD2 (5 bases each). From germline, CDR1 is MNHEY and CDR2 SMNVEV (reference sequence). This CDR3 spans 15 amino acids. The CDR3 region is CASGLGVGRQETRYF. In DNA form, the CDR3 reads TGTGCCAGCGGACTGGGGGTCGGCCGCCAAGAGACCCGGTACTTC.

Only a few counts were recorded for this clonotype. The CDR3 nucleotides are TGTGCCAGCAGTGAAGAGACAGACAATTCACCCCTCCACTTT. As protein: CASSEETDNSPLHF. The V call is TRBV2, the J call TRBJ1-6; tentative D call: TRBD1 (5 bases). Germline CDR1 SNHLY, CDR2 FYNNEI. The length of the CDR3 is 14 residues. V gave up 1 base and J gave up 7 bases, with 8 bases separating them.

This chain links TRBV28 with TRBJ2-7, with D unclear. Looked up from germline, CDR1 is MDHEN and CDR2 is SYDVKM. The CDR3 covers 12 residues. V lost 6 bases to trimming and J lost 4 bases, with 10 bases between them. CDR3 nucleotide sequence: TGTGCCAGCAGCCCCCCAGGTTACGAGCAGTACTTC. It specifies CASSPPGYEQYF.

Here the CDR3 DNA reads TGCGCCAGCAGCTCAGATGAATCCGGGCGGCGAGCTTTCTTT. It is translated as CASSSDESGRRAFF. The chain employs TRBV5-1 and TRBJ1-1; D is uncertain. Germline CDR1 SGHRS, CDR2 YFSETQ. CDR3 length: 14 amino acids. Trimming removed 3 bases from V and 10 bases from J, with 19 bases in between.

This clonotype came up a few times. The rearrangement links TRBV25-1 to TRBJ2-5; 7 bases line up with TRBD2. Germline V gene sequence: CDR1 MGHDK, CDR2 SYGVNS. V trimming: 4 bases; J trimming: 5 bases; junction bases outside the gene matches: 16. CDR3 length: 17 residues. The CDR3 loop reads CASSVTGGTTMLETQYF. The CDR3 DNA sequence: TGTGCCAGCAGTGTAACCGGGGGGACTACGATGTTGGAGACCCAGTACTTC.

The V gene is TRBV28, the J gene TRBJ2-7; D not resolved. V lost 3 bases, J lost 6 bases, and 6 bases lay in between. CDR3 length equals 11 residues. In germline, CDR1 is MDHEN, CDR2 SYDVKM. The CDR3 reads CASSLRFEQYF. The CDR3 region has the DNA TGTGCCAGCAGTTTGCGCTTCGAGCAGTACTTC.

This clonotype appeared many times. The gene calls are TRBV12-3 or TRBV12-4 and TRBJ2-1, with a possible D match to TRBD2 (6 bases). The CDR3 is made up of 14 amino acids. The V end was cut by 3 bases, the J end by 4 bases, with 10 bases between. In nucleotides, the CDR3 is TGTGCCAGCAGTTTGAACGGGGGTTACAATGAGCAGTTCTTC. It specifies CASSLNGGYNEQFF.

Regarding this clonotype: A read error may be the cause here, since a much bigger clone is one base away. The rearrangement links TRBV6-1 to TRBJ2-3; D not certain. The length of the CDR3 is 17 residues. Germline V CDR1 and CDR2: MNHNS, SASEGT. Trimming took off 4 bases at V and 2 bases at J, with 19 bases between the two ends. The CDR3 here is CASSASMNSVFTDTQYF. The CDR3 DNA reads TGTGCCAGCAGTGCCTCCATGAACAGTGTCTTCACAGATACGCAGTATTTT.

In its sample, this clonotype was seen many times. The chain is built from TRBV20-1 and TRBJ2-7, with TRBD2 matching 8 bases. This CDR3 has 14 residues. Germline V gene sequence: CDR1 DFQATT, CDR2 SNEGSKA (reference sequence). V lost 3 bases and J lost 4; bases outside the gene matches: 8. The CDR3 sequence is CSASAGREGYEQYF. The CDR3 nucleotides read TGCAGTGCTAGCGCCGGACGGGAGGGGTACGAGCAGTACTTC.

The V gene is TRBV5-1, the J gene TRBJ2-1; 7 bases fit TRBD2. Germline CDR1 and CDR2: SGHRS and YFSETQ. This CDR3 spans 14 amino acids. J gave up 4 bases and V 3 bases, and 4 bases lay outside the gene matches. CDR3 nucleotides: TGCGCCAGCAGCTCGCGGGAGTGGTACAATGAGCAGTTCTTC. This codes for CASSSREWYNEQFF. The full variable domain, its missing parts supplied by reference TRBV5-1 and TRBJ2-1, is KAGVTQTPRYLIKTRGQQVTLSCSPISGHRSVSWYQQTPGQGLQFLFEYFSETQRNKGNFPGRFSGRQFSNSRSEMNVSTLELGDSALYLCASSSREWYNEQFFGPGTRLTVL.

This clonotype was picked up many times. The chain couples TRBV7-2 to TRBJ2-7; 9 bases agree with TRBD2. Germline V gene sequence: CDR1 SGHTA, CDR2 FQGNSA. Germline trimming cut 5 bases from V and 2 bases from J; bases unmatched to any gene: 10. The CDR3 loop spans 16 amino acids. The DNA of the CDR3 is TGTGCCAGCAGCCCACGACCGGGACTAGCTACCTACGAGCAGTACTTC. The encoded protein is CASSPRPGLATYEQYF. Full variable domain (rest looked up from reference TRBV7-2 and TRBJ2-7): GAGVSQSPSNKVTEKGKDVELRCDPISGHTALYWYRQSLGQGLEFLIYFQGNSAPDKSGLPSDRFSAERTGGSVSTLTIQRTQQEDSAVYLCASSPRPGLATYEQYFGPGTRLTVT.

This clonotype was seen a few times. CDR3 loop: CASSFSSGSTDTQYF. CDR3 DNA sequence: TGTGCCAGCAGCTTCTCTAGCGGGAGTACAGATACGCAGTATTTT. The chain couples TRBV5-6 to TRBJ2-3; 10 bases match TRBD2. Looked up from germline, CDR1 is SGHDT and CDR2 is YYEEEE. This CDR3 is 15 amino acids long. Germline trimming cut 2 bases from V and 3 bases from J; bases unmatched to any gene: 3.